This T cell receptor (beta chain) was captured by sequencing in a study of PD-1 blockade in classical Hodgkin lymphoma. Produced via immunoSEQ multiplex PCR; TCRdb's table is partial and in-frame only. The sample lists roughly 41,000 clones; around 90% were seen once. Comment on this clone: Its antigen is currently unknown.

Overall study findings and caveats: What caused the repertoire differences, perhaps disease activity or prior therapy, remains undefined. Before treatment, TCR diversity in newly diagnosed patients was reportedly lower than in healthy donors. By cycle point C4D1, TCR diversity had risen significantly in CD4+ cells (but not CD8+ cells). Newly diagnosed patients and complete responders had comparable diversity at baseline.

Every patient was affected by relapse after autologous stem cell transplantation, while exposure to brentuximab vedotin was not uniform. Germline V lookup: CDR1 WNHNN, CDR2 SYGVQD (reference sequence). V lost 4 bases, J lost 0 bases, and 12 bases stayed unmatched. CDR3 length: 19 residues. This clonotype was sampled from a human donor with classical Hodgkin lymphoma. The specimen comprised peripheral blood mononuclear cells (PBMCs), sampled before the second cycle of nivolumab. The chain uses TRBV10-1 and TRBJ2-7; 13 bases match TRBD2. CDR3: CASSGGPGLAGTFSYEQYF. CDR3 coding DNA: TGCGCCAGCAGTGGGGGTCCGGGACTAGCGGGGACCTTCTCCTACGAGCAGTACTTC.